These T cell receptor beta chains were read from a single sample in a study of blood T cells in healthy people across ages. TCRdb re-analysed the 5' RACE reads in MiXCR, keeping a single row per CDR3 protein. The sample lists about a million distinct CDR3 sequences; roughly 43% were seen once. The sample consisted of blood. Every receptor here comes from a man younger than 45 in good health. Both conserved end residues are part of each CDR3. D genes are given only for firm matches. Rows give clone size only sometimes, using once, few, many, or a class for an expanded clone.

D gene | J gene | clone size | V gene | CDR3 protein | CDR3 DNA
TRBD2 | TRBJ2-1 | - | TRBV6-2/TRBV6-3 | CASSSGTSGGRNEQFF | TGTGCCAGCAGTTCCGGGACTAGCGGGGGCCGCAATGAGCAGTTCTTC
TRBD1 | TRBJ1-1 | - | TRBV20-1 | CSATRGRVVNTEAFF | TGCAGTGCTACCAGGGGGCGAGTGGTGAACACTGAAGCTTTCTTT
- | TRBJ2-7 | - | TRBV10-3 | CAISETHEQYF | TGTGCCATCAGTGAAACTCACGAGCAGTACTTC
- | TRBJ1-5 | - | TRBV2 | CASSEGRVGQPQHF | TGTGCCAGCAGTGAGGGCAGGGTAGGTCAGCCCCAGCATTTT
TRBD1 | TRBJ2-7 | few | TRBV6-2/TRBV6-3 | CASSYSVGTGEIGYEQYF | TGTGCCAGCAGTTACTCGGTCGGGACAGGGGAAATCGGCTACGAGCAGTACTTC
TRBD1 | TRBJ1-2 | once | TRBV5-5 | CANSWGQSTGYTF | TGTGCCAACAGTTGGGGACAGTCGACGGGCTACACCTTC
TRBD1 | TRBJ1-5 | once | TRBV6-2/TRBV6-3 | CASSQYKGGSNQPQHF | TGTGCCAGCAGTCAGTATAAAGGGGGCAGCAATCAGCCCCAGCATTTT
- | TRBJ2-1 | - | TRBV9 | CASSVGDNEQFF | TGTGCCAGCAGCGTAGGGGACAATGAGCAGTTCTTC
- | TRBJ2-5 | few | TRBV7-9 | CASSPDSYYQETQYF | TGTGCCAGCAGCCCGGACAGTTACTACCAAGAGACCCAGTACTTC
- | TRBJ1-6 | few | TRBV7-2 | CASSLGRTDAGNSPLHF | TGTGCCAGCAGCTTAGGAAGAACCGACGCGGGTAATTCACCCCTCCACTTT
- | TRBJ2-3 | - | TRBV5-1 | CASSLEPANTQYF | TGCGCCAGCAGCTTGGAGCCAGCGAATACGCAGTATTTT